Following are 32 T cell receptor beta chains from one sample sequenced in a study of T-cell reconstitution after alpha-beta-depleted transplantation in children. Unique molecular identifiers were incorporated into the prepared TCRbeta library. TCRdb recomputed calls from the PCR reads with MiXCR, one row per CDR3 protein. Among about 580,000 distinct CDR3 sequences listed, around 27% were seen once. The sample was PBMCs, taken before TCRalphabeta/CD19-depleted stem cell transplant. These receptors all come from a boy under two years old with Wiskott-Aldrich syndrome, due to receive a stem cell transplant.

The table lists this clonotype with a few counts. The rearrangement joins TRBV20-1 to TRBJ2-1; 9 positions agree with TRBD2. The trim removed 2 bases at V and 8 bases at J, leaving 10 bases unmatched. There are 15 residues in the CDR3. CDR1 is DFQATT, CDR2 SNEGSKA, per germline (reference sequence). CDR3 sequence reads: CSARLAGLSWDEQFF. CDR3 DNA sequence: TGCAGTGCTAGACTAGCGGGACTGAGTTGGGATGAGCAGTTCTTC.

This clonotype was observed a handful of times. The chain joins TRBV12-3 or TRBV12-4 to TRBJ1-3, with 9 positions matching TRBD1. The CDR3 runs 16 residues. V shed 2 bases, J shed 1 base, and the junction held 3 bases outside the gene matches. Here the CDR3 reads CASSLRGTGSGNTIYF. The CDR3, as DNA: TGTGCCAGCAGTTTAAGGGGGACAGGGTCTGGAAACACCATATATTTT.

This clonotype was recorded a few times. The V and J genes are TRBV2 and TRBJ2-7, with D hard to call. The germline V gene encodes CDR1 SNHLY and CDR2 FYNNEI. This CDR3 spans 11 amino acids. Between the trimmed V and J ends, which lost 7 bases and 6 bases, there was a span of 10 bases. CDR3 region: CASKERVEQYF. CDR3 sequence (DNA): TGTGCCAGCAAGGAGCGAGTCGAGCAGTACTTC. The variable domain in full, completed from reference TRBV2 and TRBJ2-7, reads EPEVTQTPSHQVTQMGQEVILRCVPISNHLYFYWYRQILGQKVEFLVSFYNNEISEKSEIFDDQFSVERPDGSNFTLKIRSTKLEDSAMYFCASKERVEQYFGPGTRLTVT.

The table lists this clonotype with a few counts. The CDR3 region is CSARSGGNYEQYF. Written as DNA, the CDR3 is TGCAGTGCTAGATCGGGAGGAAACTACGAGCAGTACTTC. V usage is TRBV20-1 and J usage is TRBJ2-7; 7 nucleotides align to TRBD2. Trimming removed 2 bases from V and 3 bases from J; junction bases left unmatched: 4. This CDR3 is 13 amino acids long. The V gene's germline CDR1 is DFQATT and CDR2 SNEGSKA (reference sequence).

V usage is TRBV5-6 and J usage is TRBJ2-1; tentative D call: TRBD1 (5 bases). This CDR3 comprises 15 residues. Per germline, CDR1 SGHDT and CDR2 YYEEEE. Between the trimmed V and J ends, which lost 2 bases and 9 bases, there was a span of 18 bases. Here the CDR3 DNA reads TGTGCCAGCAGCTTTCCTTGGACAATTGTAGGTGAGCAGTTCTTC. Protein product: CASSFPWTIVGEQFF.

Only a few counts were recorded for this clonotype. This chain joins TRBV11-3 and TRBJ2-1; D remains unclear. In germline, CDR1 is SGHNT, CDR2 YENEEA. V was cut by 2 bases and J by 2 bases, with 10 bases left in between. The CDR3 has 15 amino acids. The CDR3 region is CASSLSPTAYNEQFF. The CDR3 region has the DNA TGTGCCAGCAGCTTAAGCCCGACCGCCTACAATGAGCAGTTCTTC.

This clonotype has just a few counts. The rearrangement uses TRBV7-2 and TRBJ2-3; D unclear. The CDR3 is made up of 13 amino acids. The ends were cut back, 6 bases at V and 1 base at J, with 8 bases in the middle. Looked up from germline, CDR1 is SGHTA and CDR2 is FQGNSA. CDR3: CASRSSGTDTQYF. Here the CDR3 DNA reads TGTGCCAGCAGAAGCTCAGGCACAGATACGCAGTATTTT.

This rearrangement joins TRBV28 to TRBJ2-5; unclear D gene. The CDR3 runs to 15 residues. Deletions cut 1 base from V and 4 bases from J, with 13 bases between. CDR1 is MDHEN, CDR2 SYDVKM, per germline. The CDR3 reads CASSLLTGSRETQYF. As DNA, the CDR3 is TGTGCCAGCAGTTTATTGACCGGTTCTAGAGAGACCCAGTACTTC.

J is TRBJ2-7 and V is TRBV10-3, with 11 bases that match TRBD2. With 6 bases clipped from V and 0 bases from J, the junction kept 1 base outside the gene matches. The germline V gene has CDR1 ENHRY and CDR2 SYGVKD. The CDR3 extends over 14 amino acids. CDR3 in amino acids: CAISTSGGSYEQYF. DNA for the CDR3: TGTGCCATCAGCACTAGCGGGGGCTCCTACGAGCAGTACTTC.

This clonotype appeared a few times. This sequence joins TRBV6-5 and TRBJ1-1; TRBD1 is a possible D gene (5 bases). Per the germline V gene, CDR1 is MNHEY and CDR2 is SVGAGI. The CDR3 length is 15 residues. V lost 2 bases and J lost 10, with 20 bases in between. The CDR3 DNA follows: TGTGCCAGCAGTTACGATCCGGGGACTAGTATAAGAGCTTTCTTT. This codes for CASSYDPGTSIRAFF.

The chain links TRBV27 to TRBJ2-7; 12 bases are shared with TRBD1. The CDR3 extends over 15 amino acids. With 4 bases clipped from V and 5 bases from J, the junction kept 6 bases outside the gene matches. Germline CDR1 MNHEY, CDR2 SMNVEV (reference sequence). CDR3 nucleotide sequence: TGTGCCAGCAGTTCCCTGGGGACAGGGGGCGACGAGCAGTACTTC. Its protein product is CASSSLGTGGDEQYF.

This clonotype was observed a few times. This chain joins TRBV6-1 and TRBJ1-3; no definite D call. Trimming left V 8 bases short and J 0 bases short, with 8 bases between. The V gene's germline CDR1 is MNHNS and CDR2 SASEGT. The CDR3 sequence is 13 residues long. CDR3 coding DNA: TGTGCCAGCCGCTTTTCCTCTGGAAACACCATATATTTT. Its protein product is CASRFSSGNTIYF.

In this sample, this clonotype turned up a few times. The chain combines TRBV12-3 or TRBV12-4 with TRBJ2-2; D is uncertain. The V end lost 2 bases, the J end lost 1 base, and 5 bases lay between the germline ends. This CDR3 has 14 residues. The CDR3 DNA follows: TGTGCCAGCAGTTTAACAGTGAACACCGGGGAGCTGTTTTTT. Protein: CASSLTVNTGELFF.

The genes are TRBV3-1 and TRBJ2-7; 13 bases align to TRBD2. The V and J ends lost 4 bases and 11 bases, in that order; junction bases with no gene match: 8. CDR3 length equals 14 residues. Germline lookup yields CDR1 LGHDT and CDR2 YNNKEL (reference sequence). As DNA, the CDR3 is TGTGCCAGCAGCCCACCTGGACTAGCGGGAGCGAAGTACTTC. Translation: CASSPPGLAGAKYF.

DNA of the CDR3: TGCAGTGCTCCGGGACTAGCGGTAAACAATGAGCAGTTCTTC. Amino acids: CSAPGLAVNNEQFF. The J gene is TRBJ2-1, the V gene TRBV20-1; 11 nucleotides agree with TRBD2. Germline loops: CDR1 DFQATT, CDR2 SNEGSKA (reference sequence). This CDR3 has 14 residues. V was pared by 5 bases and J by 5 bases, with 5 bases of the junction left unmatched.

The rearrangement joins TRBV12-3 or TRBV12-4 to TRBJ2-6; D call uncertain. V lost 1 base to trimming and J lost 0 bases, with 7 bases between them. This CDR3 comprises 16 residues. Here the CDR3 DNA reads TGTGCCAGCAGTTTAGGCGTAGACTCTGGGGCCAACGTCCTGACTTTC. It specifies CASSLGVDSGANVLTF.

This clonotype was counted a few times. V and J are TRBV28 and TRBJ1-2, with D unclear. The germline V and J ends were trimmed by 2 bases and 2 bases, with 12 bases remaining between them. The CDR3 runs 15 residues. CDR1 and CDR2 (germline): MDHEN, SYDVKM. This CDR3 reads CASSLGPAANYGYTF. The CDR3 bases are TGTGCCAGCAGTTTAGGACCGGCGGCGAACTATGGCTACACCTTC.

The CDR3 sequence: CASSLQRSEYNEQFF. Written as DNA, the CDR3 is TGCGCCAGCAGCTTGCAACGGTCAGAATACAATGAGCAGTTCTTC. The chain couples TRBV5-1 to TRBJ2-1; unclear D gene. The CDR3 sequence is 15 residues long. Germline loops: CDR1 SGHRS, CDR2 YFSETQ. The V gene lost 1 base and the J gene lost 4 bases, with 12 bases spanning the gap.

There are a few counts of this clonotype. The chain carries TRBV5-1 and TRBJ2-1; the D is unclear. The germline CDR1 and CDR2 sequences are SGHRS and YFSETQ. With 7 bases removed from V and 3 bases from J, the gap between germline ends came to 11 bases. CDR3 size: 13 residues. The CDR3 sequence is CASYETDYNEQFF. CDR3 coding DNA: TGCGCCAGCTATGAGACGGACTACAATGAGCAGTTCTTC.

The rearrangement joins TRBV20-1 to TRBJ1-1; D call uncertain. Trimming left V 1 base short and J 4 bases short, with 10 bases between. CDR1 is DFQATT, CDR2 SNEGSKA, per germline (reference sequence). CDR3 length: 13 residues. CDR3 DNA sequence: TGCAGTGCTAGAGGGGTAGTCGGCACTGAAGCTTTCTTT. Its protein is CSARGVVGTEAFF.

This chain uses TRBV15 with TRBJ2-7; D gene ambiguous. The CDR3 totals 12 residues. V was pared by 5 bases and J by 3 bases, with 8 bases between. The germline V gene has CDR1 LNHNV and CDR2 YYDKDF (reference sequence). CDR3 DNA: TGTGCCACCAGCGTCGAATTCTACGAGCAGTACTTC. Residues: CATSVEFYEQYF.

The V call is TRBV3-1, the J call TRBJ2-1; a weak D match, TRBD2 (6 bases). This CDR3 has 14 amino acids. CDR1 and CDR2 (germline): LGHDT, YNNKEL (reference sequence). V dropped 0 bases and J dropped 7 bases, with 10 bases sitting between them. In nucleotides, the CDR3 is TGTGCCAGCAGCCAAGACAGACTAGTGAATGAGCAGTTCTTC. Protein sequence: CASSQDRLVNEQFF.

There are a few counts of this clonotype. The V and J genes are TRBV5-1 and TRBJ2-1; 14 bases map to TRBD2. Looked up from germline, CDR1 is SGHRS and CDR2 is YFSETQ. Trimming cost V 4 bases and J 7 bases; bases outside gene matches: 10. The CDR3 has 17 residues. The CDR3 region is CASSTGLAGGLTNEQFF. For the CDR3, the DNA is TGCGCCAGCAGCACAGGACTAGCGGGAGGTCTTACGAATGAGCAGTTCTTC.

This rearrangement joins TRBV7-8 to TRBJ2-1, with TRBD2 identical over 9 bases. The CDR3 contains 16 residues. Germline values: CDR1 SGHVS, CDR2 FQNEAQ. Trimming cost V 4 bases and J 0 bases; bases outside gene matches: 4. CDR3 residues: CASSSRLAASYNEQFF. The CDR3 bases are TGTGCCAGCAGCTCACGACTAGCGGCCTCCTACAATGAGCAGTTCTTC.

The CDR3 DNA follows: TGTGCCAGCAGCCAAAACGCCGTTTACAATGAGCAGTTCTTC. Translating it yields CASSQNAVYNEQFF. The chain uses TRBV3-1 and TRBJ2-1; D not resolved. CDR1 is LGHDT, CDR2 YNNKEL, per germline (reference sequence). V lost 2 bases and J 4 bases, leaving 9 bases between the germline ends. The CDR3 is 14 residues long.

The V call is TRBV24-1, the J call TRBJ2-1; TRBD2 agrees at 14 bases. The V gene's germline CDR1 is KGHDR and CDR2 SFDVKD. J lost 2 bases, V lost 5 bases, and 4 bases had no gene match. The CDR3 loop spans 17 amino acids. The DNA of the CDR3 is TGTGCCACCAGTGGACGGACTAGCGGGAGGACCTACAATGAGCAGTTCTTC. Amino acids: CATSGRTSGRTYNEQFF.

The chain employs TRBV7-3 and TRBJ2-2, with 10 positions matching TRBD1. Trimming at V came to 5 bases and at J to 14 bases, leaving 20 bases not matched to a gene. Germline CDR1 SGHTA, CDR2 FQGTGA. The CDR3 is 17 amino acids. The CDR3 DNA sequence: TGTGCCAGCAGCCCCCCGGGACAGGGGCCGAAGGGTGTCGAACTGTTTTTT. Its translation: CASSPPGQGPKGVELFF.

This clonotype was recorded a few times. The chain has TRBV5-1 and TRBJ1-5; no clear D gene. The V gene's germline CDR1 is SGHRS and CDR2 YFSETQ. Trimming cost V 4 bases and J 5 bases, with 10 bases left between them. The CDR3 is 13 amino acids. The DNA of the CDR3 is TGCGCCAGCAGCATTGGAGGGCATCAGCCCCAGCATTTT. Protein sequence: CASSIGGHQPQHF.

This clonotype was found a few times. This chain uses TRBV5-5 with TRBJ1-2; a weak D match, TRBD1 (5 bases). CDR3 length: 16 amino acids. In germline, CDR1 is SGHKS, CDR2 YYEKEE (reference sequence). V lost 5 bases to trimming and J lost 7 bases, with 24 bases between them. CDR3 DNA: TGTGCCAGCAGATTCGTCATCCGTTCCAGGGACGGTGGCTACACCTTC. Its translation is CASRFVIRSRDGGYTF. Looking up the rest from reference TRBV5-5 and TRBJ1-2 gives the full variable domain: DAGVTQSPTHLIKTRGQQVTLRCSPISGHKSVSWYQQVLGQGPQFIFQYYEKEERGRGNFPDRFSARQFPNYSSELNVNALLLGDSALYLCASRFVIRSRDGGYTFGSGTRLTVV.

V gene TRBV5-1 combines with J gene TRBJ2-1, with D perhaps being TRBD1 or TRBD2 (5 bases each). Per germline, CDR1 SGHRS and CDR2 YFSETQ. The length of the CDR3 is 16 residues. Trimming took 0 bases from V and 5 from J, leaving 15 bases between them. Here the CDR3 DNA reads TGCGCCAGCAGCTTGGGATATCTCCGGGACCACAATGAGCAGTTCTTC. It specifies CASSLGYLRDHNEQFF.

The rearrangement joins TRBV7-2 to TRBJ2-1, with D unclear. Germline V gives CDR1 SGHTA, CDR2 FQGNSA. The ends were cut back, 4 bases at V and 13 bases at J, with 11 bases in the middle. The CDR3 totals 11 residues. The CDR3 is CASSSTPEQFF. The CDR3 coding sequence is TGTGCCAGCAGCTCGACCCCTGAACAGTTCTTC.

The CDR3 nucleotides read TGTGCCAGCAGCTATAGAGGGAGGAGCCCCAACGTCCTGACTTTC. As protein: CASSYRGRSPNVLTF. The V call is TRBV12-3 or TRBV12-4, the J call TRBJ2-6, with D maybe TRBD2 (6 bases). V was clipped by 6 bases and J by 8 bases, with 17 bases between them. There are 15 residues in the CDR3.